What follows are 31 T cell receptor beta chains derived from one specimen sequenced in a study of T cells in Graves' hyperthyroidism and ophthalmopathy. Using RNA transcripts as the source, TCR beta CDR3 regions were amplified. RT-PCR in the first round (using the HTBI primer set) targeted the TCR CDR3. In TCRdb, the multiplex PCR reads were re-called with MiXCR into one record per CDR3 protein. The sample includes 27,000 or so distinct CDR3 sequences, over 35% of them seen just once. Sequencing input: blood. All receptors come from a woman between 25 and 40 years old with Graves' hyperthyroidism.

In its sample, this clonotype was seen many times. The genes are TRBV12-3 or TRBV12-4 and TRBJ1-6; D ambiguous. V was shortened by 5 bases and J by 4 bases, with 15 bases between the two germline ends. This CDR3 spans 16 amino acids. CDR3 protein: CASSPFFSGYNSPLHF. The CDR3 region has the DNA TGTGCCAGCAGTCCTTTTTTCTCGGGGTATAATTCACCCCTCCACTTT.

Worth noting for this clonotype: A junction end diverges from the germline sequence, so it may reflect a read error. The chain is built from TRBV6-2 or TRBV6-3 and TRBJ2-5; D may be TRBD2 (6 bases). From germline, CDR1 is MNHEY and CDR2 SVGEGT. The CDR3 spans 15 residues. This chain's CDR3 is CVSSKHLTGDETQYF. CDR3 bases: TGTGTCAGCAGCAAACACTTGACGGGGGATGAGACCCAGTACTTC.

The sample holds one count of this clonotype. The J gene is TRBJ2-3, the V gene TRBV29-1; 8 bases map to TRBD2. The CDR3 has 17 amino acids. CDR1 is SQVTM and CDR2 is ANQGSEA in the germline V gene. V lost 5 bases and J lost 1; bases outside the gene matches: 14. This chain's CDR3 is CSVLTLTSADRTDTQYF. CDR3 sequence (DNA): TGCAGCGTTCTCACTCTGACTAGCGCGGACCGCACAGATACGCAGTATTTT.

This clonotype was recorded many times. This chain links TRBV27 with TRBJ2-3; D gene uncertain. V dropped 7 bases and J dropped 5 bases, with 16 bases sitting between them. The CDR3 runs 14 residues. Germline CDR1 reads MNHEY; CDR2 reads SMNVEV (reference sequence). CDR3 amino acids: CASTRYGLGDTQYF. DNA for the CDR3: TGTGCCAGCACGCGATATGGGCTTGGAGATACGCAGTATTTT.

V gene TRBV10-1 combines with J gene TRBJ2-1; D could derive from TRBD1 or TRBD2 (7 bases each). The CDR3 runs 15 residues. CDR1 and CDR2 (germline): WNHNN, SYGVQD (reference sequence). The CDR3: CTSSPRYRGGDEQFF. The CDR3 DNA sequence: TGCACTAGCAGTCCAAGGTACAGGGGAGGGGATGAGCAGTTCTTC.

Of note for this clonotype: No conserved phenylalanine or tryptophan is present at the end of the CDR3, so a read error is the likely explanation. V is TRBV2 and J is TRBJ1-3; D unresolved. The CDR3 is 15 amino acids. Between the trimmed V and J ends, which lost 2 bases and 2 bases, there was a span of 10 bases. In germline, CDR1 is SNHLY, CDR2 FYNNEI. CDR3: CASSENTAPGNTIYL. The CDR3 DNA is TGTGCCAGCAGTGAAAACACGGCCCCTGGAAACACCATATATTTA.

This clonotype was seen ten or more times. This chain joins TRBV20-1 and TRBJ2-2; D gene ambiguous. Looked up from germline, CDR1 is DFQATT and CDR2 is SNEGSKA (reference sequence). The CDR3 is made up of 13 amino acids. V was clipped by 3 bases and J by 2 bases, with 7 bases between them. The DNA for the CDR3 is TGCAGTGCTAGTTCGGAAAACACCGGGGAGCTGTTTTTT. Translation gives CSASSENTGELFF.

This clonotype appeared many times. The genes are TRBV5-5 and TRBJ2-2; a weak D match, TRBD2 (5 bases). The V end lost 0 bases, the J end lost 8 bases, and 11 bases lay between the germline ends. Germline-derived CDR1 and CDR2 are SGHKS and YYEKEE (reference sequence). This CDR3 comprises 14 residues. As DNA, the CDR3 is TGTGCCAGCAGCTTGGTACGGGGAGTGGGGGAGCTGTTTTTT. It translates to CASSLVRGVGELFF.

At least ten counts were recorded for this clonotype. The J gene is TRBJ1-5, the V gene TRBV5-1, with 10 bases identical to TRBD1. The CDR3 is made up of 15 amino acids. With V trimmed by 4 bases and J by 6 bases, 7 bases remained unmatched. CDR1 is SGHRS and CDR2 is YFSETQ in the germline V gene. CDR3 DNA sequence: TGCGCCAGCAGCCCGGGGACAGGGGTTGGTCAGCCCCAGCATTTT. Translation gives CASSPGTGVGQPQHF.

This clonotype was detected only a few times. A junction boundary mismatches the germline segment, possibly from a read error. V is TRBV20-1 and J is TRBJ2-7, with a tentative D call TRBD1 (6 bases). CDR1 is DFQATT, CDR2 SNEGSKA, per germline (reference sequence). CDR3 length equals 13 residues. CDR3 sequence (DNA): TGCAGTGGGCCGGGACAAAGCTCCTACGTGCAGTACTTT. Its translation is CSGPGQSSYVQYF.

This clonotype is deemed medium-sized. The chain is built from TRBV9 and TRBJ1-6; D gene uncertain. This CDR3 spans 13 amino acids. Germline V CDR1 and CDR2: SGDLS, YYNGEE. V lost 5 bases and J 8 bases, leaving 11 bases between the germline ends. The CDR3 here is CASRSAKDSPLHF. CDR3 coding DNA: TGTGCCAGCAGGTCCGCGAAGGATTCACCCCTCCACTTT.

This clonotype was counted ten times or more. V gene TRBV28 combines with J gene TRBJ1-5, with D tentatively TRBD1 (5 bases). Trimming cost V 10 bases and J 1 base, with 8 bases left between them. There are 12 residues in the CDR3. The germline V gene encodes CDR1 MDHEN and CDR2 SYDVKM. The CDR3 region is CATRTSNQPQHF. Here the CDR3 DNA reads TGTGCCACGCGGACAAGCAATCAGCCCCAGCATTTT.

Relative to its sample, this clonotype is medium-sized (0.01 to 0.1%). This chain uses TRBV29-1 with TRBJ1-2; D gene ambiguous. Germline V gene sequence: CDR1 SQVTM, CDR2 ANQGSEA. CDR3 length: 12 residues. The germline V and J ends were trimmed by 3 bases and 2 bases, with 7 bases remaining between them. The CDR3 spells CSVETGNYGYTF. The CDR3 region has the DNA TGCAGCGTTGAGACGGGAAACTATGGCTACACCTTC.

This clonotype is large. This rearrangement joins TRBV10-1 to TRBJ2-5; TRBD2 is a possible D gene (6 bases). Germline V gene lookup returns CDR1 WNHNN and CDR2 SYGVQD (reference sequence). CDR3 size: 15 residues. Trimming pared 2 bases from V and 4 bases from J, leaving 14 bases between. CDR3 protein: CASSEAGGAGETQYF. In nucleotides, the CDR3 is TGCGCCAGCAGTGAGGCCGGGGGTGCGGGAGAGACCCAGTACTTC.

As regards this clonotype: This could be a read error, since a much larger clone is one nucleotide away. The chain couples TRBV27 to TRBJ1-1, with 7 bases matching TRBD1. The CDR3 length is 13 residues. CDR1 is MNHEY and CDR2 is SMNVEV in the germline V gene (reference sequence). Germline trimming cut 8 bases from V and 3 bases from J; bases unmatched to any gene: 6. CDR3 in amino acids: CASGIDRDTEAFF. The CDR3 DNA sequence: TGTGCCAGCGGAATCGACAGGGACACTGAAGCTTTCTTT.

V usage is TRBV5-1 and J usage is TRBJ1-5; 7 bases are a match to TRBD1. CDR1 is SGHRS and CDR2 is YFSETQ in the germline V gene. CDR3 length: 12 amino acids. Unmatched junction bases numbered 6, after V lost 0 bases and J lost 15 bases. This CDR3 is CASSLARQGGHF. DNA for the CDR3: TGCGCCAGCAGCTTGGCCAGACAGGGCGGGCATTTT.

This sequence joins TRBV20-1 and TRBJ2-7, with D perhaps TRBD1 (6 bases). CDR3 length: 14 amino acids. Germline V CDR1 and CDR2: DFQATT, SNEGSKA (reference sequence). V was clipped by 6 bases and J by 5 bases, with 20 bases between them. Here the CDR3 DNA reads TGCAGTGCCAGCAGCTACGGGGACATACACGAGCAGTACTTC. Its protein is CSASSYGDIHEQYF.

This clonotype appeared once. V is TRBV7-6 and J is TRBJ1-4; 10 positions match TRBD1. CDR1 and CDR2 (germline): SGHVS, FNYEAQ. CDR3 length equals 16 residues. V gave up 6 bases and J gave up 10 bases; unmatched junction bases: 14. This chain's CDR3 is CASSTAPGTGVGKLFF. CDR3 in DNA: TGTGCCAGCAGTACCGCCCCCGGGACAGGGGTTGGAAAACTGTTTTTT.

The CDR3: CASIITSPLAGDEQFF. In nucleotides, the CDR3 is TGTGCCAGCATCATTACGTCCCCACTAGCGGGAGATGAGCAGTTCTTC. The gene calls are TRBV12-3 or TRBV12-4 and TRBJ2-1; 11 bases fit TRBD2. CDR3 length: 16 residues. Trimming cost V 7 bases and J 8 bases; bases outside gene matches: 13.

V gene TRBV19 combines with J gene TRBJ2-5, with D possibly matching TRBD1 (6 bases). CDR1 LNHDA and CDR2 SQIVND come from the germline V gene (reference sequence). The V gene lost 4 bases and the J gene lost 9 bases, with 18 bases spanning the gap. The CDR3 is 14 residues long. For the CDR3, the DNA is TGTGCCAGTAGTACCACAGGGTTCGGACAGCCCCAGTACTTC. Translation gives CASSTTGFGQPQYF.

The chain links TRBV20-1 to TRBJ2-1; 11 positions agree with TRBD2. The trim removed 4 bases at V and 7 bases at J, leaving 9 bases unmatched. The CDR3 extends over 15 amino acids. Germline CDR1 and CDR2: DFQATT and SNEGSKA (reference sequence). The CDR3: CSANDLAGGRNEQFF. In DNA, the CDR3 is TGCAGTGCTAACGACCTAGCGGGAGGAAGGAATGAGCAGTTCTTC.

This clonotype was found many times. V gene TRBV7-3 combines with J gene TRBJ2-1; 10 positions agree with TRBD1. The V gene end was trimmed by 5 bases and the J gene end by 7 bases; junction bases not matched to a gene: 11. Germline-derived CDR1 and CDR2 are SGHTA and FQGTGA. CDR3 length equals 16 residues. The CDR3 bases are TGTGCCAGCAGCGTGCGGACAGGGGGTCTTCGTAATGAGCAGTTCTTC. Translation: CASSVRTGGLRNEQFF.

This clonotype has more than one count but fewer than ten. This sequence joins TRBV6-4 and TRBJ2-6; no definite D call. This CDR3 contains 13 residues. Germline values: CDR1 MRHNA, CDR2 SNTAGT. Trimming shortened V by 0 bases and J by 3 bases, and 0 bases separated the two germline ends. The CDR3 nucleotides are TGTGCCAGCAGTGACTCTGGGGCCAACGTCCTGACTTTC. This translates into CASSDSGANVLTF.

In this sample, this clonotype turned up once. The chain recombines TRBV9 with TRBJ2-7; unclear D gene. The CDR3 has 14 amino acids. Trimming cost V 0 bases and J 1 base, with 8 bases left between them. The germline CDR1 and CDR2 sequences are SGDLS and YYNGEE. The DNA of the CDR3 is TGTGCCAGCAGCGTAGCCAAACATTCCTACGAGCAGTACTTC. Translating gives CASSVAKHSYEQYF.

The V and J genes are TRBV7-9 and TRBJ2-1; possibly TRBD1 for D (7 bases). CDR3 size: 13 residues. V was shortened by 6 bases and J by 5 bases, with 11 bases between the two germline ends. In germline, CDR1 is SEHNR, CDR2 FQNEAQ (reference sequence). CDR3 sequence: CASRTGRNNEQFF. The CDR3 DNA follows: TGTGCCAGCAGGACAGGGAGGAACAATGAGCAGTTCTTC.

The chain couples TRBV11-2 to TRBJ2-7; the match to TRBD2 covers 8 bases. V lost 5 bases and J lost 5; bases outside the gene matches: 8. The germline gives CDR1 SGHAT, CDR2 FQNNGV. The CDR3 contains 14 residues. The CDR3 DNA reads TGTGCCAGCAGCCTGTGGTCGGGAGGGGACGAGCAGTACTTC. Its protein is CASSLWSGGDEQYF. Combining the CDR3 with reference TRBV11-2 and TRBJ2-7 gives the whole variable domain EAGVAQSPRYKIIEKRQSVAFWCNPISGHATLYWYQQILGQGPKLLIQFQNNGVVDDSQLPKDRFSAERLKGVDSTLKIQPAKLEDSAVYLCASSLWSGGDEQYFGPGTRLTVT.

The table lists this clonotype with many counts. V gene TRBV28 combines with J gene TRBJ1-3; TRBD1 matches 8 bases. The CDR3 totals 15 residues. Trimming cost V 5 bases and J 2 bases; bases outside gene matches: 5. CDR1 and CDR2 (germline): MDHEN, SYDVKM. The CDR3 DNA sequence: TGTGCCAGCAGTCTGGACAGGGACCCTGGAAACACCATATATTTT. Translated, it gives CASSLDRDPGNTIYF. Variable domain in full (rest from reference TRBV28 and TRBJ1-3): DVKVTQSSRYLVKRTGEKVFLECVQDMDHENMFWYRQDPGLGLRLIYFSYDVKMKEKGDIPEGYSVSREKKERFSLILESASTNQTSMYLCASSLDRDPGNTIYFGEGSWLTVV.

This chain joins TRBV11-2 and TRBJ2-7, with D perhaps being TRBD1 or TRBD2 (5 bases each). Trimming removed 7 bases at V and 3 bases at J, with 16 bases between. From germline, CDR1 is SGHAT and CDR2 FQNNGV. The CDR3 has 14 amino acids. Here the CDR3 DNA reads TGTGCCAGCACAGCCGGGACGGGGAACTACGAGCAGTACTTC. Translation gives CASTAGTGNYEQYF.

This clonotype was counted ten times or more. This could be a read error, since a much larger clone is one nucleotide away. As the CDR3 is not closed by the conserved phenylalanine or tryptophan, this likely results from a read error. This sequence joins TRBV11-1 and TRBJ1-1; a weak D match, TRBD1 (5 bases). Trimming took 1 base from V and 7 from J, leaving 10 bases between them. This CDR3 comprises 13 residues. The germline V gene has CDR1 SGHAT and CDR2 FQDESV (reference sequence). CDR3 sequence (DNA): TGTGCCAGCAGCTTAGGTAGGGGTTTTGAAGCTTTCCTT. Translated, it gives CASSLGRGFEAFL.

This clonotype has at least ten counts. V is TRBV19 and J is TRBJ2-3; 8 nucleotides match TRBD1. The germline V gene has CDR1 LNHDA and CDR2 SQIVND (reference sequence). The CDR3 totals 16 residues. J lost 6 bases, V lost 0 bases, and 8 bases had no gene match. The CDR3 DNA sequence: TGTGCCAGTAGTATAGAGCTCAGGGGGCGCGAGGATACGCAGTATTTT. As protein: CASSIELRGREDTQYF.

The rearrangement joins TRBV20-1 to TRBJ1-6, with unresolved D. Per the germline V gene, CDR1 is DFQATT and CDR2 is SNEGSKA (reference sequence). V was trimmed by 0 bases and J by 10 bases, leaving 10 bases between them. CDR3 length: 13 residues. CDR3 sequence (DNA): TGCAGTGCTAGAGATGGGATAGGGTCACCCCTCCACTTT. Translated: CSARDGIGSPLHF.